This T cell receptor beta chain is from a study of graft-versus-host responses after intestinal transplantation. Study details: Those transplanted obtained multivisceral, liver-intestinal, or isolated intestinal grafts.

For this clone: The antigen remains undetermined.

Assay: immunoSEQ multiplex PCR; the TCRdb copy retains only in-frame clones and omits some. The sample consists of about 97,000 clones, 91% of them appearing once. V lost 4 bases to trimming and J lost 7 bases; unmatched junction nucleotides: 9. Germline V gene lookup returns CDR1 SGHNT and CDR2 YYREEE (reference sequence). The CDR3 length is 15 residues. The material was unstimulated CD4+ T cells sorted from spleen or lymph node cells, obtained before transplant. This sequence originates from a human donor who was the organ donor for an intestinal transplant. The gene calls are TRBV5-4 and TRBJ2-1; 9 bases fit TRBD2. The CDR3 loop is CASSILAGGHNEQFF. The CDR3, as DNA: TGTGCCAGCAGCATCTTGGCGGGGGGGCATAATGAGCAGTTCTTC.